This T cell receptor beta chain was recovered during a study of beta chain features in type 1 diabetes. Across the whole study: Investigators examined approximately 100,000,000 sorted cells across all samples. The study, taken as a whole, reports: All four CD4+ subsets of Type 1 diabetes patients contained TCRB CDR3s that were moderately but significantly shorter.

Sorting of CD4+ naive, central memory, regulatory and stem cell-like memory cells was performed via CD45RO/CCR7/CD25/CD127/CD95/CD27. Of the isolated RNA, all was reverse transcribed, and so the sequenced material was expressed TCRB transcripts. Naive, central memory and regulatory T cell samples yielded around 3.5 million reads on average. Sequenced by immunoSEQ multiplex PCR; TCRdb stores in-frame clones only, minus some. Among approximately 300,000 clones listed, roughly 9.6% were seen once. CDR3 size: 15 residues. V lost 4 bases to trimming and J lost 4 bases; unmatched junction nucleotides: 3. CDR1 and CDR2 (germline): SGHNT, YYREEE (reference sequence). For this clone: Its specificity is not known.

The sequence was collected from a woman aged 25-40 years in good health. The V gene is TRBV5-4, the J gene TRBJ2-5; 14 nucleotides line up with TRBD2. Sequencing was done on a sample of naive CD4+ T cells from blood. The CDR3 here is CASSRLAGGGETQYF. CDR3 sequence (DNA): TGTGCCAGCAGCCGACTAGCGGGAGGGGGAGAGACCCAGTACTTC.